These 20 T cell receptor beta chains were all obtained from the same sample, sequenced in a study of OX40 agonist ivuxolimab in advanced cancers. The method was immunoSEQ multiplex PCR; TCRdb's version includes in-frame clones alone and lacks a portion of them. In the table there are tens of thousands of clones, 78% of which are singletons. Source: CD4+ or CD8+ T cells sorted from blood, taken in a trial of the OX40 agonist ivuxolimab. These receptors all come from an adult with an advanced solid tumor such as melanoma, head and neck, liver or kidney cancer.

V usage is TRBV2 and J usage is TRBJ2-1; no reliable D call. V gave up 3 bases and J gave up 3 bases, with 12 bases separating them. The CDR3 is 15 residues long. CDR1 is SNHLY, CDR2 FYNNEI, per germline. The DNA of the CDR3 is TGTGCCAGCAGTGACCGAGGAAGAGGCTACAATGAGCAGTTCTTC. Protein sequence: CASSDRGRGYNEQFF.

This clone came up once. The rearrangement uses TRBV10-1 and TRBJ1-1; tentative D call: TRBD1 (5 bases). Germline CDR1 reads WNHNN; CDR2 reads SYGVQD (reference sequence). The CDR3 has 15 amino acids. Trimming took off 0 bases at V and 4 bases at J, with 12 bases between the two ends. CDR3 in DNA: TGCGCCAGCAGTGAGTCTATGAGGGGTTTCACTGAAGCTTTCTTT. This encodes CASSESMRGFTEAFF.

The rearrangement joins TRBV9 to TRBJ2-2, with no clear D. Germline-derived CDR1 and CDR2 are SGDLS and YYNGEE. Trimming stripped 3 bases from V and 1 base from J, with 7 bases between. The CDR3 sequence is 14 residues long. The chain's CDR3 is CASSARKNTGELFF. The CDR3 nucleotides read TGTGCCAGCAGCGCCAGAAAGAACACCGGGGAGCTGTTTTTT.

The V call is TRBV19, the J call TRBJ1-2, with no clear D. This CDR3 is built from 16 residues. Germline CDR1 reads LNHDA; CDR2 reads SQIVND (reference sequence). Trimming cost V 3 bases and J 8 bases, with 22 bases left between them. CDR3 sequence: CASSIPTGTAQWGYTF. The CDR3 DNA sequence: TGTGCCAGTAGTATCCCGACGGGTACAGCGCAGTGGGGCTACACCTTC.

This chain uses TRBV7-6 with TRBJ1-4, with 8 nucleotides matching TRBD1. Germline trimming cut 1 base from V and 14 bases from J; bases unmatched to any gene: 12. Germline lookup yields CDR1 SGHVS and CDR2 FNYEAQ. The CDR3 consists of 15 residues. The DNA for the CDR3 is TGTGCCAGCAGCTTAGGAGGACAGGGCCTTCGCGGCCTGTTTTTT. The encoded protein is CASSLGGQGLRGLFF.

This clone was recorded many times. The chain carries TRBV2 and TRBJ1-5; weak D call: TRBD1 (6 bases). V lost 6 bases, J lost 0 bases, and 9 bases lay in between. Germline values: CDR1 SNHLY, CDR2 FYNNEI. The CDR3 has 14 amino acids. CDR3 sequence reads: CASSRQASNQPQHF. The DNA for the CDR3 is TGTGCCAGCAGCCGACAGGCTAGCAATCAGCCCCAGCATTTT. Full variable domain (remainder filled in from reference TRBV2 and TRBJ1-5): EPEVTQTPSHQVTQMGQEVILRCVPISNHLYFYWYRQILGQKVEFLVSFYNNEISEKSEIFDDQFSVERPDGSNFTLKIRSTKLEDSAMYFCASSRQASNQPQHFGDGTRLSIL.

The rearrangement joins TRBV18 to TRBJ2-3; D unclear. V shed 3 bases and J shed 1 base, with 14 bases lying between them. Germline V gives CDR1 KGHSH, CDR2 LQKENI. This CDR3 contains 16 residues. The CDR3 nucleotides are TGTGCCAGCTCACCTTCCCGGACCGTCGGCACAGATACGCAGTATTTT. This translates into CASSPSRTVGTDTQYF.

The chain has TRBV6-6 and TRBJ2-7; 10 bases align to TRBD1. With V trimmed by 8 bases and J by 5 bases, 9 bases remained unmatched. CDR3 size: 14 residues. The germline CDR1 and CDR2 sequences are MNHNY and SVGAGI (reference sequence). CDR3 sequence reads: CASCTRDRGDEQYF. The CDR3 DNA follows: TGTGCCAGCTGTACCCGGGACAGGGGTGACGAGCAGTACTTC.

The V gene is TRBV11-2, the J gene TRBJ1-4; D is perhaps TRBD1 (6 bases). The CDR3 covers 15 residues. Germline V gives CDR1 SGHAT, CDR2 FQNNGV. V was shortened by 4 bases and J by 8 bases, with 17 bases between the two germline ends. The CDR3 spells CASSSVQGPYEKLFF. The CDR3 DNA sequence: TGTGCCAGCAGCTCCGTACAGGGACCGTACGAAAAACTGTTTTTT.

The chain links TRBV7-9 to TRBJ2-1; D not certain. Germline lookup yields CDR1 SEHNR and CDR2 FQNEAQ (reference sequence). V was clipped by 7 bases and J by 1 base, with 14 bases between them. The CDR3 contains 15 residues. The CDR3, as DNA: TGTGCCAGCACCGGAGCAGACTTGTCCTACAATGAGCAGTTCTTC. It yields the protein CASTGADLSYNEQFF. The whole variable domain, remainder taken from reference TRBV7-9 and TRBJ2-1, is DTGVSQNPRHKITKRGQNVTFRCDPISEHNRLYWYRQTLGQGPEFLTYFQNEAQLEKSRLLSDRFSAERPKGSFSTLEIQRTEQGDSAMYLCASTGADLSYNEQFFGPGTRLTVL.

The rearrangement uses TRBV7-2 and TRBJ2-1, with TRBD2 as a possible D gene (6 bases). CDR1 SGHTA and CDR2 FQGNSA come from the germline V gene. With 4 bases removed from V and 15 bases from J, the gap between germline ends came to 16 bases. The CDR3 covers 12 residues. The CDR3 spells CASSSPLVGGFF. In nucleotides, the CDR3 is TGTGCCAGCAGCTCCCCACTAGTGGGGGGGTTCTTC.

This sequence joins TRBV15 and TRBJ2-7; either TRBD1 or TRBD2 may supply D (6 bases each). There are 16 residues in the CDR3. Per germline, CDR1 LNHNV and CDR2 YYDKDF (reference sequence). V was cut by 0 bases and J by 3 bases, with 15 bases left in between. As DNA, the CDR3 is TGTGCCACCAGCAGAGATAACACCAGGGGAGGCTACGAGCAGTACTTC. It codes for CATSRDNTRGGYEQYF.

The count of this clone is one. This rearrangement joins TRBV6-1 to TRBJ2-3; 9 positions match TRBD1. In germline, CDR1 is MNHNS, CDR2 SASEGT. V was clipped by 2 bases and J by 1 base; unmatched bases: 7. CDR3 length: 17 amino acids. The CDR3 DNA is TGTGCCAGCAGTGAATGGGACAGGGTGAAGGGCACAGATACGCAGTATTTT. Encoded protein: CASSEWDRVKGTDTQYF.

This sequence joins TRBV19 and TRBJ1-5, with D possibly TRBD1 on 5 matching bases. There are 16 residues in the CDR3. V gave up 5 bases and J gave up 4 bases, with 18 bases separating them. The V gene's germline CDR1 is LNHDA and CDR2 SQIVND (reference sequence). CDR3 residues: CASSSPGTAGNQPQHF. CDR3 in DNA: TGTGCCAGTAGTTCTCCCGGGACGGCAGGTAATCAGCCCCAGCATTTT.

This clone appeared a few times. The CDR3 protein is CASSSSTYEQYF. As DNA, the CDR3 is TGCGCCAGCAGCTCGTCCACCTACGAGCAGTACTTC. The V call is TRBV5-1, the J call TRBJ2-7, with D uncertain. The ends were cut back, 3 bases at V and 2 bases at J, with 6 bases in the middle. The germline CDR1 and CDR2 sequences are SGHRS and YFSETQ. CDR3 length: 12 residues.

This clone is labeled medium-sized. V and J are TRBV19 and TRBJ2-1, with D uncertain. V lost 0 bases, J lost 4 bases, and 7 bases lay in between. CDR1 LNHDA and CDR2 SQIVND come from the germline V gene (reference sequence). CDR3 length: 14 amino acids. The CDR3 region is CASSIDGRYNEQFF. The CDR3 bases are TGTGCCAGTAGTATAGATGGACGATACAATGAGCAGTTCTTC.

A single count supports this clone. The chain's CDR3 is CASSEDGFSYEQYF. The CDR3 coding sequence is TGCGCCAGCAGTGAGGACGGCTTCTCCTACGAGCAGTACTTC. This chain links TRBV10-1 with TRBJ2-7; unclear D gene. This CDR3 is 14 amino acids long. The V gene's germline CDR1 is WNHNN and CDR2 SYGVQD (reference sequence). The V end was cut by 2 bases, the J end by 0 bases, with 8 bases between.

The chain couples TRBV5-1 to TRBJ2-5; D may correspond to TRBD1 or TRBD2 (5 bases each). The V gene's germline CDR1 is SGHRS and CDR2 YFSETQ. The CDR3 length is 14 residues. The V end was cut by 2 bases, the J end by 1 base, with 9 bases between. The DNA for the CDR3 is TGCGCCAGCAGCTTTTCCGGGGCCCAAGAGACCCAGTACTTC. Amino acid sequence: CASSFSGAQETQYF.

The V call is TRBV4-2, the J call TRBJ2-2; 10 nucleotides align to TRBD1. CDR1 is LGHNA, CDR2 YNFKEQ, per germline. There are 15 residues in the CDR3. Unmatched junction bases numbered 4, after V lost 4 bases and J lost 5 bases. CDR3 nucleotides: TGTGCCAGCAGCCTGAGACAGGGGGCAACCGGGGAGCTGTTTTTT. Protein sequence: CASSLRQGATGELFF.

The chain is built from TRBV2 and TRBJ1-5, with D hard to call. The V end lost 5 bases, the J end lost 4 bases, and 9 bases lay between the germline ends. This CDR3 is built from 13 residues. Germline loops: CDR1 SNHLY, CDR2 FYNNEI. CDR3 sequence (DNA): TGTGCCAGCAGTCTGGGGTGGAATCAGCCCCAGCATTTT. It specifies CASSLGWNQPQHF.